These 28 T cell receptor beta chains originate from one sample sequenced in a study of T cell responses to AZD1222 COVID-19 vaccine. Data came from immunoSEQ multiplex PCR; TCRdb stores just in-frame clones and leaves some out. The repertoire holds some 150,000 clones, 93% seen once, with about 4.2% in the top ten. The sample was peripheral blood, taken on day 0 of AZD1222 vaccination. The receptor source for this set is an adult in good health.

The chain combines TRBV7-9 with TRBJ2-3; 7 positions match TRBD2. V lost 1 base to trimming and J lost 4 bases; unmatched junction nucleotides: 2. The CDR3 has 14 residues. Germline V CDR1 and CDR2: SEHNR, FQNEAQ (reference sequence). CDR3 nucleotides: TGTGCCAGCAGCTTAGGCGGGAGTCCAGATACGCAGTATTTT. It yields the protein CASSLGGSPDTQYF.

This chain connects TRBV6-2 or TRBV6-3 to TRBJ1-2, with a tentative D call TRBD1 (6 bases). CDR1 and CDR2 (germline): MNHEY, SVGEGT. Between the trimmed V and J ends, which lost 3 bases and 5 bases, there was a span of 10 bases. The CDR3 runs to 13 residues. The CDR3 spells CASSYRGWYGYTF. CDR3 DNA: TGTGCCAGCAGTTATAGGGGGTGGTATGGCTACACCTTC.

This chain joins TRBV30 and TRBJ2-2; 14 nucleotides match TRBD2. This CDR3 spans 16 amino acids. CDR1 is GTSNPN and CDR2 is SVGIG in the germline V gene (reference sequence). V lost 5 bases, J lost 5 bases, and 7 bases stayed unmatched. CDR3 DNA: TGTGCCTGGGGGGGACTAGCGGGAGATCGGACCGGGGAGCTGTTTTTT. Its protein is CAWGGLAGDRTGELFF.

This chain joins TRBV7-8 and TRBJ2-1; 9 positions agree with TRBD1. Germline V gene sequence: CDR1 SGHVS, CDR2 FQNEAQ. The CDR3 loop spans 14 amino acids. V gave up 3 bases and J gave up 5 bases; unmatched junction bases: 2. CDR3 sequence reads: CASSFGTGHNEQFF. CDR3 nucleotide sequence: TGTGCCAGCAGCTTCGGGACAGGGCACAATGAGCAGTTCTTC.

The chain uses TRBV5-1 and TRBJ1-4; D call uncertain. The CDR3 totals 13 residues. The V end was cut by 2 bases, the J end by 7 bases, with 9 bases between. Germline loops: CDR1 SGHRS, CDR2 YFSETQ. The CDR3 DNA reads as TGCGCCAGCAGCTTTAGTCGGAGTGAAAAACTGTTTTTT. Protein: CASSFSRSEKLFF.

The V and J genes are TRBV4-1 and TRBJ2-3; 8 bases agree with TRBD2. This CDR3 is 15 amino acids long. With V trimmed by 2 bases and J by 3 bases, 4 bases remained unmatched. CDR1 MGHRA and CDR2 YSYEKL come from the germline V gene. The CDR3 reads CASSQYGGATDTQYF. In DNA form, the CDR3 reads TGCGCCAGCAGCCAATACGGGGGGGCGACAGATACGCAGTATTTT.

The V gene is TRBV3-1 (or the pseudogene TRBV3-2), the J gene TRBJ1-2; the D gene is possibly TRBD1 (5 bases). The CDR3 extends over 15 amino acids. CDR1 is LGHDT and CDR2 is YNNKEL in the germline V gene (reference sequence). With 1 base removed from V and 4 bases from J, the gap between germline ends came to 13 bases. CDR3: CASSQVNEGSYGYTF. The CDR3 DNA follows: TGTGCCAGCAGCCAAGTAAACGAGGGGTCCTATGGCTACACCTTC.

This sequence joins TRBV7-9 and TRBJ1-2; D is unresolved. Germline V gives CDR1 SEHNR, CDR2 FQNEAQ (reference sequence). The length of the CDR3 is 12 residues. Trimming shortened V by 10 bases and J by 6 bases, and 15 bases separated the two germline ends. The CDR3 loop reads CATTQGTDGYTF. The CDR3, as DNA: TGTGCCACCACCCAAGGAACAGATGGCTACACCTTC.

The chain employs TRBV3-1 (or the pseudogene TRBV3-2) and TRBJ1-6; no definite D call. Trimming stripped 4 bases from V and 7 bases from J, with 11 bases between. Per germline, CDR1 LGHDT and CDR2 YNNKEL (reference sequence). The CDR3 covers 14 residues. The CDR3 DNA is TGTGCCAGCAGCCGGAGGAGACACAATTCACCCCTCCACTTT. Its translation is CASSRRRHNSPLHF.

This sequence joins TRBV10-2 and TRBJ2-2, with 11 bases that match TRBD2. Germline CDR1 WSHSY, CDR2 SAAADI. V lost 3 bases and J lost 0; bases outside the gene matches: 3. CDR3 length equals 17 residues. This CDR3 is CASSELAGASNTGELFF. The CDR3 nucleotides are TGCGCCAGCAGTGAACTAGCGGGAGCCTCGAACACCGGGGAGCTGTTTTTT.

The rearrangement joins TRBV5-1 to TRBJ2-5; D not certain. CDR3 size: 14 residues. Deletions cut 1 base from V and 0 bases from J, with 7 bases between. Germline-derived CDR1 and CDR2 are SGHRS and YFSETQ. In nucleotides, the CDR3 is TGCGCCAGCAGCTTGTTCGGGTACCAAGAGACCCAGTACTTC. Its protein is CASSLFGYQETQYF.

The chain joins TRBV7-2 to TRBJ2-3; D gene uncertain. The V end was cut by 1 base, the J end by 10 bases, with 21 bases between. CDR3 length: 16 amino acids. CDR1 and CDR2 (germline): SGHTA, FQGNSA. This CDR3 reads CASSLDAQGMRSAQYF. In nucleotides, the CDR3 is TGTGCCAGCAGCTTAGATGCCCAAGGAATGAGGTCTGCGCAGTATTTT.

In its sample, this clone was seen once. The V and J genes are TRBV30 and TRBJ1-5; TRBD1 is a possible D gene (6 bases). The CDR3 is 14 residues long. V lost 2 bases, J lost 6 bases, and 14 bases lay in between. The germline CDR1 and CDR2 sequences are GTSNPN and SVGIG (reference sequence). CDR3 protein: CAWSPGGLVQPQHF. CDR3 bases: TGTGCCTGGAGTCCCGGGGGCTTGGTTCAGCCCCAGCATTTT.

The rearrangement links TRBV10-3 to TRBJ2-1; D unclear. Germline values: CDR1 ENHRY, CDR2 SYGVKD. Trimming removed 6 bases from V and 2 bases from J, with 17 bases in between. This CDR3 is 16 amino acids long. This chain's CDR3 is CAISGGILEPYNEQFF. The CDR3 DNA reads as TGTGCCATCAGCGGCGGAATCCTAGAACCCTACAATGAGCAGTTCTTC.

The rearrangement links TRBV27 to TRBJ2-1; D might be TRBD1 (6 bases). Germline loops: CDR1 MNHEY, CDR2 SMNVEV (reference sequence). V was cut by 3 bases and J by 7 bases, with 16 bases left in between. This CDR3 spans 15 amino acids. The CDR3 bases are TGTGCCAGCAGTTTTTCAGGGGCGCTTGGGAATGAGCAGTTCTTC. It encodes CASSFSGALGNEQFF.

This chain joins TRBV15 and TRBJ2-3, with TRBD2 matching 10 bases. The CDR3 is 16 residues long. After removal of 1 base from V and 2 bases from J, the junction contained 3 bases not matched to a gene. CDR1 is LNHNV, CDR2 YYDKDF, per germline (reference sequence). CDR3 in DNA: TGTGCCACCAGCAGAGCTAGCGGGGGACACACAGATACGCAGTATTTT. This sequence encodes CATSRASGGHTDTQYF.

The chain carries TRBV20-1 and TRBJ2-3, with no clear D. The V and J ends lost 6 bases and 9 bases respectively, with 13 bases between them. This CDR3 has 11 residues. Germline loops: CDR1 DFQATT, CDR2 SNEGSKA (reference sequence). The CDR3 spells CSAPTGPTQYF. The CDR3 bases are TGCAGTGCACCGACCGGGCCCACGCAGTATTTT.

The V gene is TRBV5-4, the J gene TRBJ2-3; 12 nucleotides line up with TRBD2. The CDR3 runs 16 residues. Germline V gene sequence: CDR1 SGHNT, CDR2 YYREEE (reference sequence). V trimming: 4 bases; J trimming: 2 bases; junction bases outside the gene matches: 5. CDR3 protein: CASSPRLAGVTDTQYF. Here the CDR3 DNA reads TGTGCCAGCAGCCCTCGACTAGCGGGGGTCACAGATACGCAGTATTTT.

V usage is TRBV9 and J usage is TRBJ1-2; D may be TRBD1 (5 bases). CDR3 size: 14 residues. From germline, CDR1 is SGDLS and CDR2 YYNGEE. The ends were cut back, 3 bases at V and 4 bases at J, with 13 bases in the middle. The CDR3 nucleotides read TGTGCCAGCAGCGGGTGGGACGCGGGCTATGGCTACACCTTC. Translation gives CASSGWDAGYGYTF. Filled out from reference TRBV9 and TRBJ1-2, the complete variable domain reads DSGVTQTPKHLITATGQRVTLRCSPRSGDLSVYWYQQSLDQGLQFLIQYYNGEERAKGNILERFSAQQFPDLHSELNLSSLELGDSALYFCASSGWDAGYGYTFGSGTRLTVV.

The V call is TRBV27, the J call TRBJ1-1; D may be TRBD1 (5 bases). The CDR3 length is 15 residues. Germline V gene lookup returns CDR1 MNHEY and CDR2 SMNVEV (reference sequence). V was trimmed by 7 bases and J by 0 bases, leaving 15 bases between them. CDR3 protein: CASTLRGELNTEAFF. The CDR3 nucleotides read TGTGCCAGCACTCTCCGGGGGGAGTTGAACACTGAAGCTTTCTTT.

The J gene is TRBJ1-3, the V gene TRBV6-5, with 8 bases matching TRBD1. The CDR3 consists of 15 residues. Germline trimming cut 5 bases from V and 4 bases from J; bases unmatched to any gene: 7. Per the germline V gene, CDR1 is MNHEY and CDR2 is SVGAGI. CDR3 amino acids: CASSTGQGPGNTIYF. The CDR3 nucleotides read TGTGCCAGCAGTACCGGACAGGGCCCCGGAAACACCATATATTTT.

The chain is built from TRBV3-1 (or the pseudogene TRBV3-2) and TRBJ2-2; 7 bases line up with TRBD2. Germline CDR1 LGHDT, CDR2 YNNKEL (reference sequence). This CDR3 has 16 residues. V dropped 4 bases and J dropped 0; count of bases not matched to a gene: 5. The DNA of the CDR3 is TGTGCCAGCAGCCGTCCCGGGACTACGAACACCGGGGAGCTGTTTTTT. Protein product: CASSRPGTTNTGELFF.

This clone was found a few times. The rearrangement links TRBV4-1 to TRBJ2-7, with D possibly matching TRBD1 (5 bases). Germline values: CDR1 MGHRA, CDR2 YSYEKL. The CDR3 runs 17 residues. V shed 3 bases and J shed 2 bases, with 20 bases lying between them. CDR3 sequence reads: CASSQLAPVQVTYEQYF. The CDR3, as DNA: TGCGCCAGCAGCCAGCTCGCGCCCGTACAGGTGACCTACGAGCAGTACTTC.

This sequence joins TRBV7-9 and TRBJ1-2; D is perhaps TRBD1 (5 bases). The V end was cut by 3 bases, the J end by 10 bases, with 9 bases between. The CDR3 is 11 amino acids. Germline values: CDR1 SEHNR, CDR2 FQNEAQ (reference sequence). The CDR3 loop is CASSLQGLYTF. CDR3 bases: TGTGCCAGCAGCTTGCAGGGTCTCTACACCTTC.

The CDR3 here is CASSPALPLGYTF. The CDR3 nucleotides read TGTGCCAGCAGCCCCGCGCTACCGCTCGGCTACACCTTC. J is TRBJ1-2 and V is TRBV11-2; D uncertain. The CDR3 extends over 13 amino acids. Between the trimmed V and J ends, which lost 5 bases and 8 bases, there was a span of 15 bases. Germline CDR1 reads SGHAT; CDR2 reads FQNNGV. The variable domain in full, with the rest retrieved from reference TRBV11-2 and TRBJ1-2, is EAGVAQSPRYKIIEKRQSVAFWCNPISGHATLYWYQQILGQGPKLLIQFQNNGVVDDSQLPKDRFSAERLKGVDSTLKIQPAKLEDSAVYLCASSPALPLGYTFGSGTRLTVV.

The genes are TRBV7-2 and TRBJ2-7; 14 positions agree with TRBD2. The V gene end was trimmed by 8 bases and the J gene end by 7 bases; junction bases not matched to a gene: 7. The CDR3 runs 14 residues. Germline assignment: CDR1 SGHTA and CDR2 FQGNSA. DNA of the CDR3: TGTGCCAGCGGACTAGCGGGAGGAGTGGGGGAGCAGTACTTC. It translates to CASGLAGGVGEQYF.

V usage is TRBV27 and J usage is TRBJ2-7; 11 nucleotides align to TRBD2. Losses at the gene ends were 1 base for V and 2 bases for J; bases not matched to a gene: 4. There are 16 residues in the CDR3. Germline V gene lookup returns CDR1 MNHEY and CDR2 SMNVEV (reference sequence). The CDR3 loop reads CASSLYVAGGPYEQYF. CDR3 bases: TGTGCCAGCAGTTTATATGTAGCGGGAGGGCCCTACGAGCAGTACTTC.

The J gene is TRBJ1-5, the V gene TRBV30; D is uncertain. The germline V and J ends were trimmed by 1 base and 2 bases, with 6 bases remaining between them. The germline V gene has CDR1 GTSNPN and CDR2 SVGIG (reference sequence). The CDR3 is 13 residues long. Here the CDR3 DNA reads TGTGCCTGGAGTGCCCCCCGCAATCAGCCCCAGCATTTT. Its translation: CAWSAPRNQPQHF.